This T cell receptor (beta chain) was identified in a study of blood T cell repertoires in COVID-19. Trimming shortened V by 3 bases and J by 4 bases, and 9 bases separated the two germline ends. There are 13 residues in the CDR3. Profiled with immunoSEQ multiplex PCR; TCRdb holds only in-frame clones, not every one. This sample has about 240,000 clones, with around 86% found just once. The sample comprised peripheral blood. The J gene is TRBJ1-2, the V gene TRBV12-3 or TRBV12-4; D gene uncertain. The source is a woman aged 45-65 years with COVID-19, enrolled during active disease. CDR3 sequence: CASSLFNSYGYTF. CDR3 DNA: TGTGCCAGCAGTTTGTTTAACTCCTATGGCTACACCTTC.